This T cell receptor (beta chain) was sequenced during a study of cytomegalovirus exposure and HLA in healthy donors. Regarding the study as a whole: Analysis performed later found 15,000 or so TCR beta sequences associated with HLA alleles at 0.05 false discovery rate. According to reports, the classifier identified cytomegalovirus status with high specificity and sensitivity. Later analysis identified a missense DCLRE1C variant that was linked to TCR beta V- and J-gene trimming. The study recorded 150 to 200 TCR beta chains that were cytomegalovirus-associated.

PCR used 60 Vbeta primers and 13 Jbeta primers. Sequenced by immunoSEQ multiplex PCR; TCRdb stores in-frame clones only, minus some. The data show approximately 77,000 clones, with about 80% seen just once and 7% to 7.5% held by the top ten. This CDR3 spans 19 amino acids. Germline loops: CDR1 SGHAT, CDR2 FQNNGV. V trimming: 4 bases; J trimming: 2 bases; junction bases outside the gene matches: 12. About this clone: The antigen remains unidentified.

The chain carries TRBV11-2 and TRBJ2-1, with 12 bases matching TRBD2. This clonotype was sampled from a woman aged 40 to 50 in good health and CMV-seronegative. The sequenced sample was PBMCs. The CDR3 nucleotides read TGTGCCAGCAGCTACAGACTAGCGGGAGAAAAATTGGCCTACAATGAGCAGTTCTTC. This encodes CASSYRLAGEKLAYNEQFF. Supplemented by reference TRBV11-2 and TRBJ2-1, the full variable domain reads EAGVAQSPRYKIIEKRQSVAFWCNPISGHATLYWYQQILGQGPKLLIQFQNNGVVDDSQLPKDRFSAERLKGVDSTLKIQPAKLEDSAVYLCASSYRLAGEKLAYNEQFFGPGTRLTVL.